This entry concerns a single T cell receptor beta chain. Antigen specificity is unknown. A read error may account for a junction end that differs from germline. This sample was included in a study of cytomegalovirus exposure and HLA in healthy donors. The study, taken as a whole, reports: Within an earlier analysis, most TCR beta V segments proved productive either about 90% or about 30% of the time.

The PCR used 60 Vbeta and 13 Jbeta primers. Using immunoSEQ multiplex PCR, the repertoire was profiled, and TCRdb retains in-frame clones only, with some absent. The top ten clones hold roughly 1.4% of a sample with about 140,000 clones, 70% to 85% of them seen once. This CDR3 has 13 amino acids. Per the germline V gene, CDR1 is LGHNT and CDR2 is FRNRAP. This clonotype was sampled from a man younger than 45 in good health and CMV-seropositive. The chain has TRBV12-5 and TRBJ1-2, with a weak D call TRBD1 (6 bases). Specimen: PBMCs. The CDR3 sequence is CASGPEGVSGCTF. CDR3 in DNA: TGTGCTAGTGGTCCCGAGGGGGTTAGTGGCTGCACCTTC.